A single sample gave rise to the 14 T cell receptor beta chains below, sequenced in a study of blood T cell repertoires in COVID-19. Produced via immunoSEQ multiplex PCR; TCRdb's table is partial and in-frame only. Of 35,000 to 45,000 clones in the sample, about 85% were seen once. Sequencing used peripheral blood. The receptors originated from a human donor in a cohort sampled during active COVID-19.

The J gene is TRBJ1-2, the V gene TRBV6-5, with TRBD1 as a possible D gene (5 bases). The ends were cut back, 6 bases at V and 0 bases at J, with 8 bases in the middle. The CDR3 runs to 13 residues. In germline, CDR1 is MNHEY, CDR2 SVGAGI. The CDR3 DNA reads TGTGCCAGCAGGCCGACAGCTAACTATGGCTACACCTTC. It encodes CASRPTANYGYTF.

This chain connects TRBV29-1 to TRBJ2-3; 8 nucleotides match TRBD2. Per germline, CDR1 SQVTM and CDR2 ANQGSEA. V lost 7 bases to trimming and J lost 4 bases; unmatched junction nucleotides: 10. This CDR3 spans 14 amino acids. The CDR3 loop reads CSALRGALPDTQYF. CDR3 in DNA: TGCAGCGCCTTGCGGGGGGCCCTCCCAGATACGCAGTATTTT.

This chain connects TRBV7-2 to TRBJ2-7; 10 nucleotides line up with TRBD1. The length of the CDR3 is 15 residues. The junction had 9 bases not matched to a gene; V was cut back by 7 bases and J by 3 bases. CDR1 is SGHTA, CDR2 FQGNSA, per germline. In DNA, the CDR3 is TGTGCCAGCACCCCTAGGCGGGACAGGGGCTACGAGCAGTACTTC. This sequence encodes CASTPRRDRGYEQYF.

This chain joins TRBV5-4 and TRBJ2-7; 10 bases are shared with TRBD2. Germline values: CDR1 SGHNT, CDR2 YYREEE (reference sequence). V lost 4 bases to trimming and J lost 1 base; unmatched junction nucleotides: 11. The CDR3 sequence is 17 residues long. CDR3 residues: CASSRGSGGAGSYEQYF. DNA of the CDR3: TGTGCCAGCAGCCGCGGCAGCGGGGGGGCCGGATCCTACGAGCAGTACTTC. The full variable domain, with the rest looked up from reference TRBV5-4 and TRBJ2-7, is ETGVTQSPTHLIKTRGQQVTLRCSSQSGHNTVSWYQQALGQGPQFIFQYYREEENGRGNFPPRFSGLQFPNYSSELNVNALELDDSALYLCASSRGSGGAGSYEQYFGPGTRLTVT.

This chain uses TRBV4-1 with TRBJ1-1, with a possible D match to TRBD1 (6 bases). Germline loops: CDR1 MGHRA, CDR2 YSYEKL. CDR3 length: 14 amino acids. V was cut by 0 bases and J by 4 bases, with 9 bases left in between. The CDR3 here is CASSQEVQGTEAFF. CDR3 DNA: TGCGCCAGCAGCCAAGAGGTACAGGGCACTGAAGCTTTCTTT.

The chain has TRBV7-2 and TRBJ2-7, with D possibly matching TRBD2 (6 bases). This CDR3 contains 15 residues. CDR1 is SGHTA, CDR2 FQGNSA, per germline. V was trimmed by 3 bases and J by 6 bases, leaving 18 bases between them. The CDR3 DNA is TGTGCCAGCAGCTTCGTTTCCGGCGGGGACCGCGAGCAGTACTTC. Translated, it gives CASSFVSGGDREQYF.

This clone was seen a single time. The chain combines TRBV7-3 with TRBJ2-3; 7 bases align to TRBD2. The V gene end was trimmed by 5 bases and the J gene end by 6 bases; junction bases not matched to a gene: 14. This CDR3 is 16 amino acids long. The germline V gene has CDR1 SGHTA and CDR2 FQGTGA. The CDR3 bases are TGTGCCAGCAGCCCTGGGGGGGGTCTAGGGAGTGATACGCAGTATTTT. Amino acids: CASSPGGGLGSDTQYF.

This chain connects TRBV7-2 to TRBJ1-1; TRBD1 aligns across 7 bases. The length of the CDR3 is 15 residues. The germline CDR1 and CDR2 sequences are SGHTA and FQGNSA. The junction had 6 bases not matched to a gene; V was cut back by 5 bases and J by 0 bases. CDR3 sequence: CASSLTGLMNTEAFF. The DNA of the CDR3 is TGTGCCAGCAGCCTGACAGGGCTTATGAACACTGAAGCTTTCTTT.

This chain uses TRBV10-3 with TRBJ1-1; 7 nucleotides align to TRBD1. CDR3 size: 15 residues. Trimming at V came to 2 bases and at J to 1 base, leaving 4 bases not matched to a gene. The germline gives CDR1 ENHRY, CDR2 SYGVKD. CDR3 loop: CAISEGGQQNTEAFF. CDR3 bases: TGTGCCATCAGTGAGGGGGGACAGCAGAACACTGAAGCTTTCTTT.

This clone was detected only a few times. The CDR3 loop reads CASSEPSGGSIRNEQYF. The CDR3 nucleotides are TGTGCCAGCAGTGAGCCTAGCGGGGGGTCCATTAGGAACGAGCAGTACTTC. The chain couples TRBV6-4 to TRBJ2-7, with 11 positions matching TRBD2. Looked up from germline, CDR1 is MRHNA and CDR2 is SNTAGT. The CDR3 contains 17 residues. The ends lost 3 bases at V and 5 bases at J; junction bases unmatched: 12.

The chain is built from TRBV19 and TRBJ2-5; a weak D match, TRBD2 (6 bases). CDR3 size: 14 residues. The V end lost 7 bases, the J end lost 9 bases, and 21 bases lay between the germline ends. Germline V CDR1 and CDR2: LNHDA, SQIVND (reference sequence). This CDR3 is CASIGGGQGQAQYF. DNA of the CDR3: TGTGCCAGTATCGGTGGAGGGCAGGGTCAGGCCCAGTACTTC.

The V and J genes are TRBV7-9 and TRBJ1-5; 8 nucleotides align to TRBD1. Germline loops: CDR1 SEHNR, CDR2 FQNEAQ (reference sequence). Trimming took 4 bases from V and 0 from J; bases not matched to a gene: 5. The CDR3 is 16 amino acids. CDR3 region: CASSSWTGNSNQPQHF. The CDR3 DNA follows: TGTGCCAGCAGCTCCTGGACAGGGAATAGCAATCAGCCCCAGCATTTT.

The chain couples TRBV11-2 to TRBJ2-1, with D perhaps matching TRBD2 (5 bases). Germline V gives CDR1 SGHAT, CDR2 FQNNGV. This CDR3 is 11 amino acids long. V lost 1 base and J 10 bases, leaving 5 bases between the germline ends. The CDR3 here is CASSLGGEQFF. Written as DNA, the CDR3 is TGTGCCAGCAGCTTAGGCGGGGAGCAGTTCTTC.

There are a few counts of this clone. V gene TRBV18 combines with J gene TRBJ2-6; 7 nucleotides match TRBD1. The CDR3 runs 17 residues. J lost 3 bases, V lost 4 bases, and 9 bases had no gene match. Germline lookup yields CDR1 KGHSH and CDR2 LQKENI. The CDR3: CASSRGQTGYGANVLTF. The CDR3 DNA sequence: TGTGCCAGCTCACGGGGACAGACAGGATATGGGGCCAACGTCCTGACTTTC.